This T cell receptor beta chain originates from a study of blood T cell repertoires in COVID-19. Produced via immunoSEQ multiplex PCR; TCRdb's table is partial and in-frame only. This sample yields 43,000 or so clones, of which roughly 86% are seen a single time; about 16% belongs to the top ten. Sequencing used peripheral blood. This sequence originates from a man in his fifties or sixties with active or convalescent COVID-19.

CDR3 amino acids: CASSLLPTTGELFF. The DNA of the CDR3 is TGTGCCAGCAGCTTGCTCCCTACCACCGGGGAGCTGTTTTTT. The V call is TRBV7-9, the J call TRBJ2-2; D gene uncertain. This CDR3 spans 14 amino acids. Trimming removed 3 bases from V and 4 bases from J, with 9 bases in between. The germline gives CDR1 SEHNR, CDR2 FQNEAQ (reference sequence).